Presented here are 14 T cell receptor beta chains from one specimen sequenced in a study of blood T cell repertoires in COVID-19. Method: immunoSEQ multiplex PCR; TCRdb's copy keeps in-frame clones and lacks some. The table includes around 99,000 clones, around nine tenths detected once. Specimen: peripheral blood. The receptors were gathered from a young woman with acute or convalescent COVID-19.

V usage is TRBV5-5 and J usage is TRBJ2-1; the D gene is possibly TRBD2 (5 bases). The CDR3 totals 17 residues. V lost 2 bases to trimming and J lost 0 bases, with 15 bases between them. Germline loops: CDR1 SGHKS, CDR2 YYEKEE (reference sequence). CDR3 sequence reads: CASSFRVARSSYNEQFF. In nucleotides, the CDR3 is TGTGCCAGCAGCTTTAGGGTAGCGAGGAGCTCCTACAATGAGCAGTTCTTC.

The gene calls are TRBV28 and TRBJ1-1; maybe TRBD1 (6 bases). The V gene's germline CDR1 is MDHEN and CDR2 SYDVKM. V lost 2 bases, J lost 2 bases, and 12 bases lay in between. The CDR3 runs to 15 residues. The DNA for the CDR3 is TGTGCCAGCAGTTTAGGGGGACATTTCAACACTGAAGCTTTCTTT. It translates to CASSLGGHFNTEAFF.

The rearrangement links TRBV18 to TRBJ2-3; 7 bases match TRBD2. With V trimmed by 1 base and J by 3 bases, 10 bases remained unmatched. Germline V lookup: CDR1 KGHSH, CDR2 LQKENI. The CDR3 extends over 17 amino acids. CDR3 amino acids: CASSPLVTGGRTDTQYF. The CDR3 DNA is TGTGCCAGCTCACCACTGGTTACGGGAGGTAGGACAGATACGCAGTATTTT.

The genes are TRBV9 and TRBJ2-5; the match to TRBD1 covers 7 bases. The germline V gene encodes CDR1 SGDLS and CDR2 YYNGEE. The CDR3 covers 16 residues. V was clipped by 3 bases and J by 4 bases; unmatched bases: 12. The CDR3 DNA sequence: TGTGCCAGCAGCGCTCGCGGACAGGCGGAGTCAGAGACCCAGTACTTC. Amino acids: CASSARGQAESETQYF.

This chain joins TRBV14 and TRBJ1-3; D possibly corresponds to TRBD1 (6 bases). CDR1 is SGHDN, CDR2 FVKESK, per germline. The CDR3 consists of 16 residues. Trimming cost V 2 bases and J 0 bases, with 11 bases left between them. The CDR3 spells CASSQIGGFSGNTIYF. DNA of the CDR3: TGTGCCAGCAGCCAAATTGGGGGCTTCTCTGGAAACACCATATATTTT.

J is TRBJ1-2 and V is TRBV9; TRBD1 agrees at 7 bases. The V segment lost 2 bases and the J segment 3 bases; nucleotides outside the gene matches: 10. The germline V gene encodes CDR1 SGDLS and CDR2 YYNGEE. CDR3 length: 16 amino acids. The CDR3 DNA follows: TGTGCCAGCAGCGTGACCCCGACAGGGTGGGACTATGGCTACACCTTC. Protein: CASSVTPTGWDYGYTF.

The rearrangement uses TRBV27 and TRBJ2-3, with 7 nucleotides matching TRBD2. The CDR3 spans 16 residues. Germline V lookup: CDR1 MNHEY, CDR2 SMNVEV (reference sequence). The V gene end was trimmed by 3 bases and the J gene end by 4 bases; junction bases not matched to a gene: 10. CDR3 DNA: TGTGCCAGCAGTTTGGGGGGGACCTGGACGGCAGATACGCAGTATTTT. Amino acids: CASSLGGTWTADTQYF.

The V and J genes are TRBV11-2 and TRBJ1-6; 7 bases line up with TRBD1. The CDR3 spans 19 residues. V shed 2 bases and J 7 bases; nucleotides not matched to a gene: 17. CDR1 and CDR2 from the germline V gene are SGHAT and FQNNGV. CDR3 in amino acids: CASSLSLFRDRVPNSPLHF. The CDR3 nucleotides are TGTGCCAGCAGCTTAAGTTTGTTCCGAGACAGGGTCCCAAATTCACCCCTCCACTTT.

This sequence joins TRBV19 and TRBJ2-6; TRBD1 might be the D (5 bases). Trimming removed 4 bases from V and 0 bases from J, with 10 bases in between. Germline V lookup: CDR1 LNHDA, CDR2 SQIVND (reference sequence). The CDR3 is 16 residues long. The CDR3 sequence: CASSTLRGSGANVLTF. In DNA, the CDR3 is TGTGCCAGTAGTACTCTTAGGGGCTCTGGGGCCAACGTCCTGACTTTC. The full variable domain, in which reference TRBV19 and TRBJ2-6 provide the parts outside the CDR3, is DGGITQSPKYLFRKEGQNVTLSCEQNLNHDAMYWYRQDPGQGLRLIYYSQIVNDFQKGDIAEGYSVSREKKESFPLTVTSAQKNPTAFYLCASSTLRGSGANVLTFGAGSRLTVL.

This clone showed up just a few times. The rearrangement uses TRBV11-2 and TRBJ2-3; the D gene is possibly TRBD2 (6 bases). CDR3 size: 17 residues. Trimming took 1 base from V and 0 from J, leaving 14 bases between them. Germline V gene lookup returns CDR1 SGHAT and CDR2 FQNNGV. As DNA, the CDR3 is TGTGCCAGCAGCTTAGTTTTCGGCGGGGCTAGCACAGATACGCAGTATTTT. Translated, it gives CASSLVFGGASTDTQYF.

In DNA form, the CDR3 reads TGTGCCAGCAGCCCAGAGGCCGCCTGGGGGCAAAACATTCAGTACTTC. This translates into CASSPEAAWGQNIQYF. This chain connects TRBV7-6 to TRBJ2-4; D might be TRBD1 (6 bases). Trimming removed 5 bases at V and 5 bases at J, with 19 bases between. CDR3 length: 16 residues. Per the germline V gene, CDR1 is SGHVS and CDR2 is FNYEAQ.

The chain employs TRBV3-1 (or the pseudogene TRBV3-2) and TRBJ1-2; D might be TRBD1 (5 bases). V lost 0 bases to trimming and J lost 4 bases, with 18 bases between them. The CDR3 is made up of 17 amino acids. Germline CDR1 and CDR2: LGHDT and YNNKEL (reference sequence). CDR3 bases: TGTGCCAGCAGCCAAGACGGCCCTGGACAACCTACCTATGGCTACACCTTC. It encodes CASSQDGPGQPTYGYTF.

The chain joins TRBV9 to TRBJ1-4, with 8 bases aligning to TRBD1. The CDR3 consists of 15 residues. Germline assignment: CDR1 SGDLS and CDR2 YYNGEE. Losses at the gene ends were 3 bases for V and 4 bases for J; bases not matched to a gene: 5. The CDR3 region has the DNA TGTGCCAGCAGCGATGACAGGGGCCATAATGAAAAACTGTTTTTT. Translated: CASSDDRGHNEKLFF.

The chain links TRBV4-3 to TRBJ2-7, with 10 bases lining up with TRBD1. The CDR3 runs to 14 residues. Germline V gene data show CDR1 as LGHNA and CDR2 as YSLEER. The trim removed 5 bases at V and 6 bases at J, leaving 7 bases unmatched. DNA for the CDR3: TGCGCCAGCAGCTTCCGGGACAGGGGTTCCGAGCAGTACTTC. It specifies CASSFRDRGSEQYF.